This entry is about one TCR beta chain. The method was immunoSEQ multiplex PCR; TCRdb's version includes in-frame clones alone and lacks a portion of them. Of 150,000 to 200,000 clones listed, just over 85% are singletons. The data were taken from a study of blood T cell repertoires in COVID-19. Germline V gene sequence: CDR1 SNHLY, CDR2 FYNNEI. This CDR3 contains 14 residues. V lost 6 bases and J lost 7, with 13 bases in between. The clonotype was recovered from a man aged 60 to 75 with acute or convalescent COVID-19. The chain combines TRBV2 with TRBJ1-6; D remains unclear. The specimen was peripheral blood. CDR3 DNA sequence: TGTGCCAGCAGCCGAATGAGGGAGAATTCACCCCTCCACTTT. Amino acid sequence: CASSRMRENSPLHF.